These T cell receptor beta chains were read from a single sample in a study of CD8+CD57+ T cells in acquired aplastic anemia. TCRdb called the reads again in MiXCR, with one record for every CDR3 protein. The profile shows just over 150,000 distinct CDR3 sequences, 40% to 60% of them singletons. Sequenced input: sorted CD4+, CD8+, or CD8+CD57+ T cells (not recorded which) from PBMCs. The receptors here all came from a human donor with aplastic anemia. Both conserved end residues are part of each CDR3. Fields, in order: J gene, D gene, V gene, clone size, CDR3 protein, CDR3 DNA. The D gene is left open where the match is weak. Size values are once, few and many counts, or a class for expanded clones, and some rows have none.

>TRBJ1-2|-|TRBV29-1|few
CSVGEGRIEGYTF
TGCAGCGTTGGAGAGGGGAGGATAGAGGGCTACACCTTC
>TRBJ2-5|TRBD1|TRBV7-2|-
CASSKTGGQETQYF
TGTGCCAGCAGCAAAACAGGGGGCCAGGAGACCCAGTACTTC
>TRBJ2-1|-|TRBV29-1|once
CSVERLSSYNEQFF
TGCAGCGTTGAACGGTTAAGCTCCTACAATGAGCAGTTCTTC
>TRBJ2-1|-|TRBV24-1|-
CATSGAGVYNEQFF
TGTGCCACCAGTGGAGCAGGGGTGTACAATGAGCAGTTCTTC
>TRBJ2-3|-|TRBV24-1|once
CATASVAESTDTQYF
TGTGCCACCGCCTCGGTAGCGGAAAGCACAGATACGCAGTATTTT
>TRBJ2-2|-|TRBV12-3/TRBV12-4|-
CASSSGVEGRGNTGELFF
TGTGCCAGCAGTTCAGGGGTTGAGGGTCGGGGAAACACCGGGGAGCTGTTTTTT
>TRBJ2-7|-|TRBV24-1|-
CATSVGAGVEQYF
TGTGCCACCAGTGTAGGAGCAGGGGTCGAGCAGTACTTC
>TRBJ2-5|TRBD2|TRBV6-2/TRBV6-3|-
CASSYSGRAGAYQETQYF
TGTGCCAGCAGTTACTCGGGGCGAGCGGGAGCCTATCAAGAGACCCAGTACTTC
>TRBJ1-1|-|TRBV20-1|-
CSARRDTEAFF
TGCAGTGCTCGAAGGGATACTGAAGCTTTCTTT
>TRBJ1-6|-|TRBV25-1|-
CASTTGTQNSPLHF
TGTGCCAGCACCACCGGGACTCAAAATTCACCCCTCCACTTT
>TRBJ1-2|-|TRBV12-3/TRBV12-4|once
CASSLVLRGDGYTF
TGTGCCAGCAGTTTAGTCCTTAGGGGGGATGGCTACACCTTC
>TRBJ2-1|-|TRBV24-1|few
CATSEAGQVNEQFF
TGTGCCACCAGTGAAGCAGGACAAGTCAATGAGCAGTTCTTC
>TRBJ2-7|-|TRBV7-2|many
CASSGGEQYF
TGTGCCAGCTCAGGTGGCGAGCAGTACTTC
>TRBJ2-1|-|TRBV9|many
CASSVDSPGDEQFF
TGTGCCAGCAGCGTTGACTCCCCGGGAGATGAGCAGTTCTTC
>TRBJ2-7|-|TRBV15|many
CATSRTGTTATGSPYEQYF
TGTGCCACCAGCAGAACCGGGACCACCGCAACGGGATCCCCCTACGAGCAGTACTTC
>TRBJ2-2|TRBD1|TRBV5-1|-
CVSSFGTGAAGELFF
TGCGTCAGCAGCTTCGGGACAGGGGCGGCCGGGGAGCTGTTTTTT
>TRBJ2-5|-|TRBV30|-
CAWKGGGGSETQYF
TGTGCCTGGAAGGGAGGTGGGGGATCAGAGACCCAGTACTTC
>TRBJ2-7|-|TRBV29-1|many
CSAETSYEQYF
TGCAGCGCAGAAACGTCCTACGAGCAGTACTTC
>TRBJ2-7|-|TRBV12-3/TRBV12-4|-
CASVGSYEQYF
TGTGCTAGCGTTGGCTCCTACGAGCAGTACTTC
>TRBJ2-7|-|TRBV7-9|-
CASSLYPGNEQYF
TGTGCCAGCAGCTTATATCCAGGAAACGAGCAGTACTTC
>TRBJ2-7|-|TRBV19|-
CASSTAPTYEQYF
TGTGCCAGTAGTACGGCTCCAACCTACGAGCAGTACTTC
>TRBJ2-7|-|TRBV3-1|many
CASSPDGLYEQYF
TGTGCCAGCAGCCCGGACGGCCTCTACGAGCAGTACTTC
>TRBJ1-6|TRBD1|TRBV7-2|many
CASTTGQFLNSPLHF
TGTGCCAGCACTACGGGACAGTTTCTTAATTCACCCCTCCACTTT
>TRBJ1-6|TRBD1|TRBV2|-
CASSETGGHNSPLHF
TGTGCCAGCAGCGAGACAGGGGGTCATAATTCACCCCTCCACTTT